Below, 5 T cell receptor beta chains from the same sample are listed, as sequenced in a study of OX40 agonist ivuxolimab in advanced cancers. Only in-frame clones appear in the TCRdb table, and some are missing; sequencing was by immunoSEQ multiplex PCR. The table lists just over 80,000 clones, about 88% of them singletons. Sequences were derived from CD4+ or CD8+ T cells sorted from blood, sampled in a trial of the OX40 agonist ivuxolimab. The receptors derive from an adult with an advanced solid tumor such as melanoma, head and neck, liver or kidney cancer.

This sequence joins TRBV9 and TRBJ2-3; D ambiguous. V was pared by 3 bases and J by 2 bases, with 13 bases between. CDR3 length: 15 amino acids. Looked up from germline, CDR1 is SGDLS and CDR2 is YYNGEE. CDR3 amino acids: CASSDRSWLTDTQYF. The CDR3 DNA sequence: TGTGCCAGCAGCGACCGAAGTTGGCTCACAGATACGCAGTATTTT.

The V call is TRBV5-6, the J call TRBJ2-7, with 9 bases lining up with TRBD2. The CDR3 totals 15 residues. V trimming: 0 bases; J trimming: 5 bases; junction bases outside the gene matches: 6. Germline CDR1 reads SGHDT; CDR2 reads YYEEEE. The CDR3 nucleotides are TGTGCCAGCAGCTTGGATAGCGGGAGTCTCGACGAGCAGTACTTC. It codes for CASSLDSGSLDEQYF.

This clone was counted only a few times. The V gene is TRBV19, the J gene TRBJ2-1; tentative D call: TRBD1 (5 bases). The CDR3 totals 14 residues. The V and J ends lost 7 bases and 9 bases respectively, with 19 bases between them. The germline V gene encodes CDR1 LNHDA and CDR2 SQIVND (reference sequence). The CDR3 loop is CASKSLAGLSEQFF. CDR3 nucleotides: TGTGCCAGTAAAAGCCTGGCAGGGTTGAGTGAGCAGTTCTTC.

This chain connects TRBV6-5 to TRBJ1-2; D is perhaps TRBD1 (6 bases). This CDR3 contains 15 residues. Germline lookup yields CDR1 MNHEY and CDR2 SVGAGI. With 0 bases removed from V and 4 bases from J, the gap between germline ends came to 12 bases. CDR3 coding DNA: TGTGCCAGCAGTTACTCGAGTAGGGGGGCCTATGGCTACACCTTC. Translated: CASSYSSRGAYGYTF.

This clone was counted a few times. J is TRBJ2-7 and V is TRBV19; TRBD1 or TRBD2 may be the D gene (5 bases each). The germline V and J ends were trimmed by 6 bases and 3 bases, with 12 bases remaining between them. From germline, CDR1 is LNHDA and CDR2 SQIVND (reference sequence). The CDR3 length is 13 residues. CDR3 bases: TGTGCCAGTAGCCCCAGAGGGGACTACGAGCAGTACTTC. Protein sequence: CASSPRGDYEQYF.